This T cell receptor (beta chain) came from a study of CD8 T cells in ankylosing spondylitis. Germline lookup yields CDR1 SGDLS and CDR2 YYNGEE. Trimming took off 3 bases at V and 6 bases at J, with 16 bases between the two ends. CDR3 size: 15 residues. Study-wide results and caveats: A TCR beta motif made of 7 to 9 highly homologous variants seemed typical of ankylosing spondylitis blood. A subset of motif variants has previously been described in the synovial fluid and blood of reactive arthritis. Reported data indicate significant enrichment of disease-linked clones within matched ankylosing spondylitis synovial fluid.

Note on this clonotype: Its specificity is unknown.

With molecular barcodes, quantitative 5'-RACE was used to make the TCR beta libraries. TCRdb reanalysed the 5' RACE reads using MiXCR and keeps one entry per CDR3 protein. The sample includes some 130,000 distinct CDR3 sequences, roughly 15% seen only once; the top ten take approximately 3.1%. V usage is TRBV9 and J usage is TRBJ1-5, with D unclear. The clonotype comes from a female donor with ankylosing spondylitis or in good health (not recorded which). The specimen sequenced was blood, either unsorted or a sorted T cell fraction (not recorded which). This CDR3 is CASSGDASRSQPQHF. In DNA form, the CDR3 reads TGTGCCAGCAGCGGCGACGCCTCCCGGAGTCAGCCCCAGCATTTT. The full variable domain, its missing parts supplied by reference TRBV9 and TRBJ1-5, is DSGVTQTPKHLITATGQRVTLRCSPRSGDLSVYWYQQSLDQGLQFLIQYYNGEERAKGNILERFSAQQFPDLHSELNLSSLELGDSALYFCASSGDASRSQPQHFGDGTRLSIL.